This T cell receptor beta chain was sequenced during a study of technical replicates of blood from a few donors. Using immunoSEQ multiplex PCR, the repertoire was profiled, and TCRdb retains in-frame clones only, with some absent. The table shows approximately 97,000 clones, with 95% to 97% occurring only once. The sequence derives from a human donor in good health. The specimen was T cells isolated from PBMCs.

DNA for the CDR3: TGTGCCAGCAGTAGGGCGGACAGGAACACTGAAGCTTTCTTT. Its protein is CASSRADRNTEAFF. The genes are TRBV6-5 and TRBJ1-1; D perhaps matches TRBD1 (6 bases). The germline gives CDR1 MNHEY, CDR2 SVGAGI. This CDR3 is built from 14 residues. The V gene lost 5 bases and the J gene lost 1 base, with 11 bases spanning the gap.